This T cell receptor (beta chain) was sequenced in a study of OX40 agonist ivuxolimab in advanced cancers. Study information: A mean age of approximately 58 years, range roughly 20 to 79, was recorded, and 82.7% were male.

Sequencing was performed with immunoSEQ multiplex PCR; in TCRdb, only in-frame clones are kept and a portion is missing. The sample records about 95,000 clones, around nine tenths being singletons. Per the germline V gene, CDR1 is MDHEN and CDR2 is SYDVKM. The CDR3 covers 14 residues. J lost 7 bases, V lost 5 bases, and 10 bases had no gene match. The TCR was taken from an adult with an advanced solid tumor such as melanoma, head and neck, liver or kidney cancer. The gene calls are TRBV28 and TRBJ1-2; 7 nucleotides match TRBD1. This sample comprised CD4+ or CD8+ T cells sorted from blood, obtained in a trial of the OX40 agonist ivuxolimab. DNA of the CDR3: TGTGCCAGCAGTCCAAGGACAGGAGGAGGTGGCTACACCTTC. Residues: CASSPRTGGGGYTF.